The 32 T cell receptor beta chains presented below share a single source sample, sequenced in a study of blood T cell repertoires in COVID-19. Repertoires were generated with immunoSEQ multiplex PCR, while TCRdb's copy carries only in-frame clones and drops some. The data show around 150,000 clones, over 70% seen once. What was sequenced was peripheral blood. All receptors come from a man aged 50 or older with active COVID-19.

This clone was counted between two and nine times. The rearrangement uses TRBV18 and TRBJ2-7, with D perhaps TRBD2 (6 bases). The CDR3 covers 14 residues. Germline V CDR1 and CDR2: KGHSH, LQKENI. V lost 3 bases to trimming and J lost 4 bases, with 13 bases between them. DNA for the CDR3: TGTGCCAGCTCACCCATTAACGGGGGTTACGAGCAGTACTTC. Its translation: CASSPINGGYEQYF.

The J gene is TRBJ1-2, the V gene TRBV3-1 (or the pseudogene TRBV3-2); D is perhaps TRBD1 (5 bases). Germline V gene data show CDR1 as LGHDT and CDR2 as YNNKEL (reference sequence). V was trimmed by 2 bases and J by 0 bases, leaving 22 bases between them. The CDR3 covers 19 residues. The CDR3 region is CASSQRNPTETTSNYGYTF. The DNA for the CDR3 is TGTGCCAGCAGCCAAAGGAATCCGACAGAGACCACTTCTAACTATGGCTACACCTTC.

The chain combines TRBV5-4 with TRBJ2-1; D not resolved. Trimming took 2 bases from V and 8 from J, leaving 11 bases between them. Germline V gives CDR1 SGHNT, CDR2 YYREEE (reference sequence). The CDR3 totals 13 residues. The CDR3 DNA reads TGTGCCAGCAGCTTTGGCAAGCGCGATGAGCAGTTCTTC. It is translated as CASSFGKRDEQFF.

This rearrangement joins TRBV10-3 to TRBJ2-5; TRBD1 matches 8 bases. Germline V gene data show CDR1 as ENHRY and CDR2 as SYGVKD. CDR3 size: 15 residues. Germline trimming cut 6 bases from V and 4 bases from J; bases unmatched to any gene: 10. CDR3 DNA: TGTGCCATCAGAGGACAGGGTGTAGCCGGAGAGACCCAGTACTTC. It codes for CAIRGQGVAGETQYF.

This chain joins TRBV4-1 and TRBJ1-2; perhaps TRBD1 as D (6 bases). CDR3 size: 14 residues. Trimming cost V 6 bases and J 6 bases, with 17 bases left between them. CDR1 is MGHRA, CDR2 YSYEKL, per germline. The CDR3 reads CASSQITQGHGYTF. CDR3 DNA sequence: TGCGCCAGCAGTCAGATTACTCAGGGGCATGGCTACACCTTC.

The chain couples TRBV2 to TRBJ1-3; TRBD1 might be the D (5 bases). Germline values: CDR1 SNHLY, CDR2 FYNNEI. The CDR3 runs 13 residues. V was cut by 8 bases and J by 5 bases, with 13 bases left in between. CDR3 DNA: TGTGCCAGCCGGTTGCAGGGCAGAAACACCATATATTTT. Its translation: CASRLQGRNTIYF.

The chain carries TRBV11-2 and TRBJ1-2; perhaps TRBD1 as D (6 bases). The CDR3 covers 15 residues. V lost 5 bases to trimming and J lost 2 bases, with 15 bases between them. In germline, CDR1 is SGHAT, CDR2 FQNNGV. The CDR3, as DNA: TGTGCCAGCAGCCAGGACAGCTTTGGGAACTATGGCTACACCTTC. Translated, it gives CASSQDSFGNYGYTF.

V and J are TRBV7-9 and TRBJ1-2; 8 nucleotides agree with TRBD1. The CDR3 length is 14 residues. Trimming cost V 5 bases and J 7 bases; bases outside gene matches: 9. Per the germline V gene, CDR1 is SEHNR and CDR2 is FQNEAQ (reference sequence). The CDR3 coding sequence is TGTGCCAGCAGCCGAACCCAGGGGGCCGGTGGCTACACCTTC. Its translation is CASSRTQGAGGYTF.

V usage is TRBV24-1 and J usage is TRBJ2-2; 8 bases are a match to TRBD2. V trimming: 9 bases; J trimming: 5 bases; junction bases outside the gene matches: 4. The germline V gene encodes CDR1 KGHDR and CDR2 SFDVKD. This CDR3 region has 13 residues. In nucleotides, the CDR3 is TGTGCCACCCGGCTAGCGGGTACCGGGGAGCTGTTTTTT. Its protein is CATRLAGTGELFF.

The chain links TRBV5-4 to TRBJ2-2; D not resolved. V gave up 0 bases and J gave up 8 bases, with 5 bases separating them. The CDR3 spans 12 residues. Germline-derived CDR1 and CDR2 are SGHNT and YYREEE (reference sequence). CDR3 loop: CASSLDAGELFF. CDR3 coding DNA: TGTGCCAGCAGCTTGGATGCGGGGGAGCTGTTTTTT.

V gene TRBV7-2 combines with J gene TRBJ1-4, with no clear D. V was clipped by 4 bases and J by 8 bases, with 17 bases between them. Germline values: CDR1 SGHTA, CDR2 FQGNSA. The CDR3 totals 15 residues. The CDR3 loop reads CASSSGSTPGEKLFF. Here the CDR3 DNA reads TGTGCCAGCAGCTCGGGGAGCACCCCTGGAGAAAAACTGTTTTTT.

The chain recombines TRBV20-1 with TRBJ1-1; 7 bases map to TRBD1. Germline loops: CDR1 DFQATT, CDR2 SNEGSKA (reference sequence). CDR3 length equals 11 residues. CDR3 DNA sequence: TGCAGAGTCTACAACAGGGGTACAGCTTTCTTT. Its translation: CRVYNRGTAFF.

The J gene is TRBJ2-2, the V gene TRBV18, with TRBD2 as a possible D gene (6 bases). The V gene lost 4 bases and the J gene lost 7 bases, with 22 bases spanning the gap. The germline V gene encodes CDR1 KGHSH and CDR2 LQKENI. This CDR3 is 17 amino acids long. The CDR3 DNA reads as TGTGCCAGCTCACGGGCTCCGACGACTAGTACCGACGGGGAGCTGTTTTTT. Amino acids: CASSRAPTTSTDGELFF.

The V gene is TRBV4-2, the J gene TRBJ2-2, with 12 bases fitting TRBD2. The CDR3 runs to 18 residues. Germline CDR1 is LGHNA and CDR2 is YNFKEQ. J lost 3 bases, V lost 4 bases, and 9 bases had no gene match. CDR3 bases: TGTGCCAGCAGCCGAGACCTAGCGGGGGGGCTGGACACCGGGGAGCTGTTTTTT. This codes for CASSRDLAGGLDTGELFF.

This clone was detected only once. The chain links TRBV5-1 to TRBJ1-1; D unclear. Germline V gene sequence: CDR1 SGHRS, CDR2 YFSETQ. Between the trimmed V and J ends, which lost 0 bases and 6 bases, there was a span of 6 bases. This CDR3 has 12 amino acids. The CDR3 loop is CASSLGEAEAFF. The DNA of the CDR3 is TGCGCCAGCAGCTTGGGGGAGGCTGAAGCTTTCTTT. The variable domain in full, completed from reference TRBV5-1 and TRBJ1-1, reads KAGVTQTPRYLIKTRGQQVTLSCSPISGHRSVSWYQQTPGQGLQFLFEYFSETQRNKGNFPGRFSGRQFSNSRSEMNVSTLELGDSALYLCASSLGEAEAFFGQGTRLTVV.

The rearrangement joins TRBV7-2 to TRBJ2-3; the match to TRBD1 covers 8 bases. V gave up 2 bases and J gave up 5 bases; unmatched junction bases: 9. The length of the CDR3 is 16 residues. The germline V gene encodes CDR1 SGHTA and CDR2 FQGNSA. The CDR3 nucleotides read TGTGCCAGCAGCTTATTGACTCAGGGGGCAAGAGATACGCAGTATTTT. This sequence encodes CASSLLTQGARDTQYF.

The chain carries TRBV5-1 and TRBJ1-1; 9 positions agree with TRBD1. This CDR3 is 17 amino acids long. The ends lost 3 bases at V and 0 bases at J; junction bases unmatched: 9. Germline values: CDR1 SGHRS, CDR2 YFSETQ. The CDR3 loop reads CASSSRPTGGLNTEAFF. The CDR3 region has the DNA TGCGCCAGCAGCTCCCGACCCACAGGGGGCTTGAACACTGAAGCTTTCTTT.

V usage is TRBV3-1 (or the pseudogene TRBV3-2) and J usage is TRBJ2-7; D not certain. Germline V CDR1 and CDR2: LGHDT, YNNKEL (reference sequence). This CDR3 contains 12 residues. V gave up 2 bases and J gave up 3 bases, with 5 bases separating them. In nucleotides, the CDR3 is TGTGCCAGCAGCCAATCAAACTACGAGCAGTACTTC. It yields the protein CASSQSNYEQYF.

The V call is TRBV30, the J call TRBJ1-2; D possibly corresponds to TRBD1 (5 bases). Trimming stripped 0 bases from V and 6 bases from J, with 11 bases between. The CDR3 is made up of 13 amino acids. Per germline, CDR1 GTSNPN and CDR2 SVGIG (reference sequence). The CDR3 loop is CAWSVRSGHGYTF. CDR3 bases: TGTGCCTGGAGTGTACGGTCAGGGCATGGCTACACCTTC.

CDR3 coding DNA: TGTGCCAGCAGTTACCCGGGACAGGGCGTTTGGTACACTGAAGCTTTCTTT. Translated, it gives CASSYPGQGVWYTEAFF. The chain recombines TRBV6-2 or TRBV6-3 with TRBJ1-1, with 9 bases aligning to TRBD1. This CDR3 comprises 17 residues. Germline trimming cut 2 bases from V and 3 bases from J; bases unmatched to any gene: 10. Looked up from germline, CDR1 is MNHEY and CDR2 is SVGEGT.

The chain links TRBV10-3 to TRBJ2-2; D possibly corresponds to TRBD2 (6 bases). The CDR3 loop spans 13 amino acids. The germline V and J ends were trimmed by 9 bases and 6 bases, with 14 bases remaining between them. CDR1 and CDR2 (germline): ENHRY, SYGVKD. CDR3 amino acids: CAMSPSDPGELFF. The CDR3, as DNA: TGTGCCATGAGTCCTAGCGATCCCGGGGAGCTGTTTTTT.

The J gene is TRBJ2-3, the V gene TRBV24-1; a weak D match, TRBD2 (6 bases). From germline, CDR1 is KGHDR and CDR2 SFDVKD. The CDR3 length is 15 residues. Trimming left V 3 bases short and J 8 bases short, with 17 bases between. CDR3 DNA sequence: TGTGCCACCAGTGATACCGGGACTGGAGGGCTTACGCAGTATTTT. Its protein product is CATSDTGTGGLTQYF.

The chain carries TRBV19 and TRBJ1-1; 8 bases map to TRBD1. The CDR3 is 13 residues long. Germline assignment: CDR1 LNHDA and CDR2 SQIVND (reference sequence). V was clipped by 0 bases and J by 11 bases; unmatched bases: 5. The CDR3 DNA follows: TGTGCCAGTAGTATAGAAGGGGGACAGGTGGCTTTCTTT. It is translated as CASSIEGGQVAFF. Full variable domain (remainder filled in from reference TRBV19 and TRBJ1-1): DGGITQSPKYLFRKEGQNVTLSCEQNLNHDAMYWYRQDPGQGLRLIYYSQIVNDFQKGDIAEGYSVSREKKESFPLTVTSAQKNPTAFYLCASSIEGGQVAFFGQGTRLTVV.

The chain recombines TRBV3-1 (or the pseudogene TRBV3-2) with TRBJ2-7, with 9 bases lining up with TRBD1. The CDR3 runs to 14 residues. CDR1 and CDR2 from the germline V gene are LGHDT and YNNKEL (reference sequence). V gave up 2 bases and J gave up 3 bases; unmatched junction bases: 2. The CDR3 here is CASSQPGQGYEQYF. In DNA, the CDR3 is TGTGCCAGCAGCCAACCGGGACAGGGCTACGAGCAGTACTTC.

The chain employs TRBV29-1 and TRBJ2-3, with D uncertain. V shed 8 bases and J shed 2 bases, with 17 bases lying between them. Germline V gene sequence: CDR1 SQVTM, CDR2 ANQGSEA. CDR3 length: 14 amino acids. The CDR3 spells CSIRKPLTTDTQYF. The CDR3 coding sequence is TGCAGCATAAGAAAACCACTTACCACAGATACGCAGTATTTT.

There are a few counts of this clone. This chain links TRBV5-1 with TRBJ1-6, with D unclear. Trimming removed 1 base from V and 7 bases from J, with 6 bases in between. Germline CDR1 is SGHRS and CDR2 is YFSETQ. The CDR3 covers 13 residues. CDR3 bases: TGCGCCAGCAGCTTGTGGGCCAATTCACCCCTCCACTTT. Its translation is CASSLWANSPLHF.

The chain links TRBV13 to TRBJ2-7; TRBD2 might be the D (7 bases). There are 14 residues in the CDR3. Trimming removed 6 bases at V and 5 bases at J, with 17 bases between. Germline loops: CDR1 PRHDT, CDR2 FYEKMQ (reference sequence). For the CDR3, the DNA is TGTGCCAGCAGGGAAGGGGGGGGGCCCGACGAGCAGTACTTC. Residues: CASREGGGPDEQYF.

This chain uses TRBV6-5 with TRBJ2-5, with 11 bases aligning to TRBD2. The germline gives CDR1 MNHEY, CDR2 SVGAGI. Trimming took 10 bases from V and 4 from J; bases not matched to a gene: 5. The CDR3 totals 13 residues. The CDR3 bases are TGTGCCATTAGCGGGGGGGCCGGAGAGACCCAGTACTTC. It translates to CAISGGAGETQYF.

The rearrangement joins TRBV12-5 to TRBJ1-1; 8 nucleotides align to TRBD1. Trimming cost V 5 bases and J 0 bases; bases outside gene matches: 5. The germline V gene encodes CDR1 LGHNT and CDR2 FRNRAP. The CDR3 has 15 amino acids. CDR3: CASGPPGQVNTEAFF. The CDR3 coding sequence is TGTGCTAGTGGTCCACCGGGACAGGTGAACACTGAAGCTTTCTTT.

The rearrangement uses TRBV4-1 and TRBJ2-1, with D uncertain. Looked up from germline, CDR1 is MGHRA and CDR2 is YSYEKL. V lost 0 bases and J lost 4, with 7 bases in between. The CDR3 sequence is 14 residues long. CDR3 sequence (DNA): TGCGCCAGCAGCCAAGAGATCCAGTACAATGAGCAGTTCTTC. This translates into CASSQEIQYNEQFF.

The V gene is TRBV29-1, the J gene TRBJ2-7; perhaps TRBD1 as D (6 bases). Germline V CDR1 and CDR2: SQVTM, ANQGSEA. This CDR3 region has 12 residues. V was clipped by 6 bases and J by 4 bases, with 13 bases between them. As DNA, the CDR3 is TGCAGCGTCCTGGACAGTAAATACGAGCAGTACTTC. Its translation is CSVLDSKYEQYF.

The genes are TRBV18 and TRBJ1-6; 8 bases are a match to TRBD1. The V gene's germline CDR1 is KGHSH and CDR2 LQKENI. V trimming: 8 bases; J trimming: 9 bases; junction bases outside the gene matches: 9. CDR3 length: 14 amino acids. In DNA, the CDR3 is TGTGCCAGCGATGGACAGGGCCAGGTTTCACCCCTCCACTTT. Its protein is CASDGQGQVSPLHF.